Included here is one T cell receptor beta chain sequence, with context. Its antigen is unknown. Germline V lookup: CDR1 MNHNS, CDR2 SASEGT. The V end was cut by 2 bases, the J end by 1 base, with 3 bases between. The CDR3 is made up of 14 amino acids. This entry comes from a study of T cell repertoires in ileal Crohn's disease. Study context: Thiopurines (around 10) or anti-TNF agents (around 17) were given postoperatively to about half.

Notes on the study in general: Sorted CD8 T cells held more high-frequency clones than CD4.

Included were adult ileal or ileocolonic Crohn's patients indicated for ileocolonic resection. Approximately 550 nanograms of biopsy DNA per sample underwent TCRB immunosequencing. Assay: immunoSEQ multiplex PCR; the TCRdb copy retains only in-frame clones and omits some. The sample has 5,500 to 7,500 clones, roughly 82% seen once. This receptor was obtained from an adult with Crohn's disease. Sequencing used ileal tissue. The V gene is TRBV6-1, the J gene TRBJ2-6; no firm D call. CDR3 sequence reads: CASSEQSGANVLTF. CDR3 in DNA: TGTGCCAGCAGTGAACAGTCTGGGGCCAACGTCCTGACTTTC.